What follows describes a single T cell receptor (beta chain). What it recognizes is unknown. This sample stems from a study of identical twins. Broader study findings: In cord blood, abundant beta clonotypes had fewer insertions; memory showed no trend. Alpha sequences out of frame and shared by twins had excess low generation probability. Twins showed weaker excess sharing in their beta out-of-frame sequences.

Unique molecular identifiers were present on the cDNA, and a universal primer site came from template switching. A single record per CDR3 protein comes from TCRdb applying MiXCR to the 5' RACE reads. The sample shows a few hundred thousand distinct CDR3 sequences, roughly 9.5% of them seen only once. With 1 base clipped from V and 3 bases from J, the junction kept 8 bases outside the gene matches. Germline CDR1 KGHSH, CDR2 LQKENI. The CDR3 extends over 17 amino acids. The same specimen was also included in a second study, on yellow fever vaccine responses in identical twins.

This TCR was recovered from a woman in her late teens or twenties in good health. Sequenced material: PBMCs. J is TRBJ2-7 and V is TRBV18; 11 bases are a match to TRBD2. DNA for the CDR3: TGTGCCAGCTCACCACAAAACGCTGGGACTAGCGGCTACGAGCAGTACTTC. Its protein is CASSPQNAGTSGYEQYF.